Listed below are T cell receptor beta chains from one sample, sequenced in a study of OX40 agonist ivuxolimab in advanced cancers. Clones were read by immunoSEQ multiplex PCR, and TCRdb kept only the in-frame ones, dropping some. This sample carries 100,000 to 130,000 clones, under 95% of them seen once, and the ten largest clones take around 0.7%. Specimen: CD4+ or CD8+ T cells sorted from blood, collected in a trial of the OX40 agonist ivuxolimab. These receptors all come from an adult with an advanced solid tumor such as melanoma, head and neck, liver or kidney cancer. Each CDR3 is given with its conserved first and last residue. D genes are given only for firm matches. Part of the rows lack a size; the others show once, few, many or a class for expanded clones.

V: TRBV27; D: TRBD1; size: .; J: TRBJ1-1; DNA: TGTGCCAGCAGTTTATATCCACCCGGGACAGCTATAATGAACACTGAAGCTTTCTTT; CDR3: CASSLYPPGTAIMNTEAFF
V: TRBV7-3; D: TRBD1; size: .; J: TRBJ1-6; DNA: TGTGCCAGCAGCTTAACCCCGGGAGGGGGCAATTCACCCCTCCACTTT; CDR3: CASSLTPGGGNSPLHF
V: TRBV6-5; D: .; size: .; J: TRBJ1-2; DNA: TGTGCCAGCAGGACGTTACAGGGAGATGGCTACACCTTC; CDR3: CASRTLQGDGYTF
V: TRBV30; D: .; size: .; J: TRBJ1-6; DNA: TGTGCCTGGAGGGGCGGAGATAATTCACCCCTCCACTTT; CDR3: CAWRGGDNSPLHF
V: TRBV5-6; D: TRBD1; size: .; J: TRBJ2-7; DNA: TGTGCCAGCACCGGACCGACAGGGATCTCCTACGAGCAGTACTTC; CDR3: CASTGPTGISYEQYF
V: TRBV4-2; D: TRBD2; size: .; J: TRBJ2-7; DNA: TGTGCCAGCAGCTTCCGGACTAGCGGGAGCTACGAGCAGTACTTC; CDR3: CASSFRTSGSYEQYF
V: TRBV6-5; D: .; size: .; J: TRBJ1-2; DNA: TGTGCCAGCAGTTACTCGAGACAGGAGAAGGGCTACACCTTC; CDR3: CASSYSRQEKGYTF
V: TRBV2; D: .; size: .; J: TRBJ1-3; DNA: TGTGCCAGCAGGGAGAGCTCTGGAAACACCATATATTTT; CDR3: CASRESSGNTIYF
V: TRBV30; D: .; size: once; J: TRBJ2-6; DNA: TGTGCCGGCTATTTGGGGGCCAACGTCCTGACTTTC; CDR3: CAGYLGANVLTF
V: TRBV28; D: .; size: .; J: TRBJ1-2; DNA: TGTGCCAGCATTTCGGGACCTCAAAGAACCGGCTACACCTTC; CDR3: CASISGPQRTGYTF
V: TRBV5-4; D: .; size: .; J: TRBJ1-1; DNA: TGTGCCAGCAGCTTCCCCCAGAGCAATGAAGCTTTCTTT; CDR3: CASSFPQSNEAFF
V: TRBV6-1; D: .; size: once; J: TRBJ2-3; DNA: TGTGCCAGCAGTCAGGGCACGACAGATACGCAGTATTTT; CDR3: CASSQGTTDTQYF
V: TRBV19; D: .; size: .; J: TRBJ2-3; DNA: TGTGCCAGTAGTATAAACACAGATACGCAGTATTTT; CDR3: CASSINTDTQYF
V: TRBV5-4; D: .; size: .; J: TRBJ1-1; DNA: TGTGCCAGCAGCGTGGCTCAGTTGAACACTGAAGCTTTCTTT; CDR3: CASSVAQLNTEAFF
V: TRBV5-6; D: .; size: .; J: TRBJ1-6; DNA: TGTGCCAGCAGCTTGGGGGGGGGCGTAGGTAATTCACCCCTCCACTTT; CDR3: CASSLGGGVGNSPLHF
V: TRBV6-6; D: .; size: .; J: TRBJ1-1; DNA: TGTGCCAGCAGCAGGGGAGAGAACACTGAAGCTTTCTTT; CDR3: CASSRGENTEAFF
V: TRBV2; D: .; size: .; J: TRBJ2-5; DNA: TGTGCCACCCGAAGGACAGCCCGGGAGACCCAGTACTTC; CDR3: CATRRTARETQYF
V: TRBV2; D: TRBD1; size: .; J: TRBJ2-7; DNA: TGTGCCAGCAGTCGGGACAGGGACGAGCAGTACTTC; CDR3: CASSRDRDEQYF
V: TRBV18; D: .; size: .; J: TRBJ1-4; DNA: TGTGCCAGCTCACCTGTAAAGGACACCTTGAATGAAAAACTGTTTTTT; CDR3: CASSPVKDTLNEKLFF
V: TRBV27; D: TRBD2; size: .; J: TRBJ2-7; DNA: TGTGCCAGCAGGCGGGGGGCATCCTACGAGCAGTACTTC; CDR3: CASRRGASYEQYF
V: TRBV28; D: .; size: .; J: TRBJ1-4; DNA: TGTGCCAGCAGGCTACCAACAACTAATGAAAAACTGTTTTTT; CDR3: CASRLPTTNEKLFF
V: TRBV5-1; D: TRBD1; size: .; J: TRBJ2-4; DNA: TGCGCCAGCAGCTTCGGGACAGGGGGCGGGAAAAACATTCAGTACTTC; CDR3: CASSFGTGGGKNIQYF
V: TRBV6-5; D: .; size: .; J: TRBJ1-5; DNA: TGTGCCAGCAGTCAGGGAGGGTTTAGCAATCAGCCCCAGCATTTT; CDR3: CASSQGGFSNQPQHF
V: TRBV7-9; D: TRBD1; size: .; J: TRBJ1-4; DNA: TGTGCCAGCAGCACCGACAGGGGAACTAATGAAAAACTGTTTTTT; CDR3: CASSTDRGTNEKLFF
V: TRBV5-1; D: TRBD1; size: .; J: TRBJ1-1; DNA: TGCGCCAGCAGCTGGACGGGACAGTGGAACACTGAAGCTTTCTTT; CDR3: CASSWTGQWNTEAFF
V: TRBV11-2; D: .; size: .; J: TRBJ2-3; DNA: TGTGCCAGCAGCTTAGCGGTGGAAAAGGGCACAGATACGCAGTATTTT; CDR3: CASSLAVEKGTDTQYF
V: TRBV5-1; D: TRBD1; size: .; J: TRBJ2-1; DNA: TGCGCCAGCAGCCGAACAGGGGTCCCTCCTCAAGACGATGAGCAGTTCTTC; CDR3: CASSRTGVPPQDDEQFF
V: TRBV4-1; D: .; size: .; J: TRBJ2-5; DNA: TGCGCCAGCAGCAATACCGGGGTTTGGGGCGAGACCCAGTACTTC; CDR3: CASSNTGVWGETQYF
V: TRBV11-2; D: .; size: .; J: TRBJ1-6; DNA: TGTGCCAGCAGCTCACTATATAATTCACCCCTCCACTTT; CDR3: CASSSLYNSPLHF
V: TRBV19; D: TRBD1; size: .; J: TRBJ2-2; DNA: TGTGCCAGTAGTAACCCAGGACAGGGGGGTCTGTTTTTT; CDR3: CASSNPGQGGLFF
V: TRBV5-8; D: .; size: .; J: TRBJ2-7; DNA: TGTGCCAGCAGCTTCGTTTCGGCTAGACTCTACGAGCAGTACTTC; CDR3: CASSFVSARLYEQYF